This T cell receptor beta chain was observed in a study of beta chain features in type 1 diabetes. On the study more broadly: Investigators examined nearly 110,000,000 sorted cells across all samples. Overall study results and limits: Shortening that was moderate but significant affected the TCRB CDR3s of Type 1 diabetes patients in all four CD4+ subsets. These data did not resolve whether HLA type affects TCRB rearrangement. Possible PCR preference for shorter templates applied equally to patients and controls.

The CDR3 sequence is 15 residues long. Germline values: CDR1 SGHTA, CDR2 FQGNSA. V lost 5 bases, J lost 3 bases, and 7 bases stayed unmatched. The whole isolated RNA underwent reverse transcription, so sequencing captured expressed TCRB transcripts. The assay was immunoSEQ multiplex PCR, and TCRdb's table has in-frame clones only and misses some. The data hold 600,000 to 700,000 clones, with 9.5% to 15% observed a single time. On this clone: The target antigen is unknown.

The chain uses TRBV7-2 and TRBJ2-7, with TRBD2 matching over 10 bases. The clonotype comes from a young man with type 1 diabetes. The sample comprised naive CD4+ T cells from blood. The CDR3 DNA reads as TGTGCCAGCAGCCCCCAGCGGGGGGGCTTCTACGAGCAGTACTTC. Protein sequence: CASSPQRGGFYEQYF.